The rows below give T cell receptor beta chains drawn from one sample of a study of cytomegalovirus exposure and HLA in healthy donors. The table came from immunoSEQ multiplex PCR; TCRdb's copy has only in-frame clones and leaves some out. The sample carries about 200,000 clones, more than 75% recorded once. The sequencing input was PBMCs. These receptors were collected from a woman aged 45-65 years in good health and CMV-seropositive. The CDR3 runs from the conserved cysteine through the conserved F or W. A D gene is named only where the DNA matches it firmly. Only some rows state a clone size, as once, few, many or a class for expanded clones.

clone_size	j_call	d_call	cdr3_length	v_call	cdr3_nt	cdr3_aa
NA	TRBJ2-5	NA	11	TRBV20-1	TGCAGTGCTAGAACTCCGGAGACCCAGTACTTC	CSARTPETQYF
NA	TRBJ2-6	NA	18	TRBV13	TGTGCCAGCAGCATGCGACAGGGACTGGCTGCTGGGGCCAACGGCCTGACTTTC	CASSMRQGLAAGANGLTF
NA	TRBJ2-1	TRBD2	18	TRBV4-2	TGTGCCAGCAGCCACAACTACCAAGGGACTAGCGGGAGTAATGAGCAGTTCTTC	CASSHNYQGTSGSNEQFF
few	TRBJ1-1	NA	13	TRBV29-1	TGCAGCGTTGAAGTGGGGGGAGCCACTGAAGCTTTCTTT	CSVEVGGATEAFF
NA	TRBJ1-6	NA	14	TRBV19	TGTGCCAGTAGTATCGCAGTACGCGGATCACCCCTCCACTTT	CASSIAVRGSPLHF
NA	TRBJ2-5	NA	14	TRBV28	TGTGCCAGCAGTTTGGTAGGGGGTGAGGAGACCCAGTACTTC	CASSLVGGEETQYF
NA	TRBJ1-6	TRBD1	14	TRBV27	TGTGCCAGCAGTTTAGGAGACAGGGTTTCACCCCTCCACTTT	CASSLGDRVSPLHF
NA	TRBJ1-1	NA	14	TRBV27	TGTGCCAGCAGTTTGGGGGGGGTCAACACTGAAGCTTTCTTT	CASSLGGVNTEAFF
NA	TRBJ1-2	NA	14	TRBV28	TGTGCCAGCAGTTATCCGGAAGCGGACTATGGCTACACCTTC	CASSYPEADYGYTF
NA	TRBJ1-5	TRBD1	14	TRBV18	TGTGCCAGCTCACCGACAGGGAACAATCAGCCCCAGCATTTT	CASSPTGNNQPQHF
NA	TRBJ1-1	TRBD1	14	TRBV18	TGTGCCAGCTCGTCTAACAGGGGTGAGACTGAAGCTTTCTTT	CASSSNRGETEAFF
NA	TRBJ2-3	NA	18	TRBV4-3	TGCGCCAGCAGCCAGGCCCGCACCGGGACTTACAGCACAGATACGCAGTATTTT	CASSQARTGTYSTDTQYF
few	TRBJ1-1	NA	13	TRBV2	TGTGCCAGCAGTGATTTCAGGGACACTGAAGCTTTCTTT	CASSDFRDTEAFF
NA	TRBJ2-7	NA	14	TRBV27	TGTGCCAGCACCCCCCGAGGGGGGGGGTACGAGCAGTACTTC	CASTPRGGGYEQYF
NA	TRBJ1-2	TRBD1	14	TRBV9	TGTGCCAGCAGCGTTTCAGGGGGCCACGATGGCTACACCTTC	CASSVSGGHDGYTF
NA	TRBJ2-5	TRBD2	17	TRBV5-4	TGTGCCAGCAGCCCGGGACTAGCGGGAGGGAAAGAAGAGACCCAGTACTTC	CASSPGLAGGKEETQYF
NA	TRBJ2-6	NA	17	TRBV4-1	TGCGCCAGCAGCCAATCGGGACACCTCTCTGGGGCCAACGTCCTGACTTTC	CASSQSGHLSGANVLTF
NA	TRBJ2-1	NA	12	TRBV19	TGTGCCAGTAGCCCGTCTTCGGGGGAGCAGTTCTTC	CASSPSSGEQFF
NA	TRBJ2-3	TRBD2	14	TRBV5-1	TGCGCCAGCAGCTTGGGGGAGGGCCTTAATACGCAGTATTTT	CASSLGEGLNTQYF
NA	TRBJ2-2	NA	16	TRBV15	TGTGCCACCAGCAGGGAGGGGGGGGGAAAGACCGGGGAGCTGTTTTTT	CATSREGGGKTGELFF
few	TRBJ2-1	NA	14	TRBV5-1	TGCGCCAGCAGCTCGGCTAGCGAATACAATGAGCAGTTCTTC	CASSSASEYNEQFF
NA	TRBJ1-2	TRBD1	17	TRBV14	TGTGCCAGCAGCCATCCCCGGGACAGGGGGCCCCTTATGGGCTACACCTTC	CASSHPRDRGPLMGYTF
NA	TRBJ2-3	NA	15	TRBV11-2	TGTGCCAGCAGCTTAAATACAGGGAGCGCAGATACGCAGTATTTT	CASSLNTGSADTQYF
once	TRBJ2-1	NA	14	TRBV5-5	TGTGCCAGCAGGATAGCGGTTTCCTACAATGAGCAGTTCTTC	CASRIAVSYNEQFF
NA	TRBJ1-5	NA	11	TRBV28	TGTGCCAGCAGCCCCGATCAGCCCCAGCATTTT	CASSPDQPQHF
NA	TRBJ1-6	NA	15	TRBV2	TGTGCCAGCAGGGCAACAGGGACATATAATTCACCCCTCCACTTT	CASRATGTYNSPLHF
NA	TRBJ2-2	NA	14	TRBV11-3	TGTGCCAGCAGCTTATATTCAGGTTCCGGGGAGCTGTTTTTT	CASSLYSGSGELFF
NA	TRBJ1-5	TRBD1	17	TRBV28	TGTGCCAGCAGTGTACTTACAGGGGTAGGAAGCAATCAGCCCCAGCATTTT	CASSVLTGVGSNQPQHF
NA	TRBJ2-3	NA	14	TRBV6-1	TGTGCCAGCAGTGCGAGGACACTCACAGATACGCAGTATTTT	CASSARTLTDTQYF
NA	TRBJ2-2	NA	13	TRBV2	TGTGCCAGCAGTGACAGGGATTCCGGGGAGCTGTTTTTT	CASSDRDSGELFF
NA	TRBJ2-7	NA	13	TRBV28	TGTGCCAGCAGCCTCACAGGCTCCTACGAGCAGTACTTC	CASSLTGSYEQYF
few	TRBJ2-2	NA	19	TRBV28	TGTGCCAGCAGAGGTAGGGAGTTGGGGGCCCGGGCGTTGACCGGGGAGCTGTTTTTT	CASRGRELGARALTGELFF
NA	TRBJ1-5	TRBD1	14	TRBV2	TGTGCCAGCAGGACTGTGGCAGGGGGTCAGCCCCAGCATTTT	CASRTVAGGQPQHF
NA	TRBJ2-2	NA	16	TRBV7-9	TGTGCCAGCAGCCCCTTGGGCAGGCACCCCACCGGGGAGCTGTTTTTT	CASSPLGRHPTGELFF
NA	TRBJ1-2	NA	15	TRBV29-1	TGCAGCGTCAAAGAGTCCGGGACGGAGGGCTATGGCTACACCTTC	CSVKESGTEGYGYTF
NA	TRBJ2-1	NA	13	TRBV15	TGTGCCACCAGGCGGGACTCCTACAATGAGCAGTTCTTC	CATRRDSYNEQFF
NA	TRBJ1-2	TRBD1	12	TRBV5-4	TGTGCCAGCAGCCTGGCACAGGGGTTATACACCTTC	CASSLAQGLYTF
NA	TRBJ1-2	NA	15	TRBV4-3	TGCGCCAGCAGCCAAGCTTACCGGCCAGGCACAGCCTACACCTTC	CASSQAYRPGTAYTF
NA	TRBJ2-1	NA	14	TRBV7-2	TGTGCCAGCAGCACCCGGAGTGGGAGCGATGAGCAGTTCTTC	CASSTRSGSDEQFF
NA	TRBJ2-5	NA	12	TRBV19	TGTGCCAGTAACAGGGTCGGGGAGACCCAGTACTTC	CASNRVGETQYF
few	TRBJ2-7	NA	14	TRBV2	TGTGCCAGCAGTGTTATGGGGGCGGGCTACGAGCAGTACTTC	CASSVMGAGYEQYF
NA	TRBJ2-5	TRBD1	15	TRBV28	TGTGCCAGCAGTTTCAGGGGGACACAATATGAGACCCAGTACTTC	CASSFRGTQYETQYF
NA	TRBJ1-5	NA	12	TRBV30	TGTGCCACGGGGTGGCGGGGAGAAGCCCAGCATTTT	CATGWRGEAQHF
once	TRBJ2-1	TRBD2	15	TRBV30	TGTGCCTGGAGCCTTGGACTAGCGGGGGGCAGGGAGCAGTTCTTC	CAWSLGLAGGREQFF
NA	TRBJ2-7	TRBD1	13	TRBV10-2	TGCGCCAGTATTCCGGGACAGGGTTACGAGCAGTACTTC	CASIPGQGYEQYF
NA	TRBJ2-1	NA	18	TRBV28	TGTGCCAGCAGTTTCCCGGGCAGGGGTCCTGACTCCTACAATGAGCAGTTCTTC	CASSFPGRGPDSYNEQFF
NA	TRBJ1-1	NA	13	TRBV30	TGTGCCTGGTCCCGGGGGGCATGTACTGAAGCTTTCTTT	CAWSRGACTEAFF
NA	TRBJ2-7	TRBD2	16	TRBV6-5	TGTGCCAGCAGTTACACCCCCTTGGGGGAGGGTGCGGAGCAGTACTTC	CASSYTPLGEGAEQYF
NA	TRBJ2-5	NA	13	TRBV29-1	TGCAGCGTCGCCCCCGAGCAACGAGAGACCCAGTACTTC	CSVAPEQRETQYF
NA	TRBJ2-3	TRBD2	17	TRBV5-8	TGTGCCAGCAGCTTGGTAGAGGCGGGGGGCTACACAGATACGCAGTATTTT	CASSLVEAGGYTDTQYF
NA	TRBJ2-5	TRBD2	15	TRBV5-1	TGCGCCAGCAGCCCCACGTCGACTAGCGGGGGGCTCGGGTACTTC	CASSPTSTSGGLGYF